The sequence of this T cell receptor beta chain was determined in a study of PD-L1 blockade in urothelial cancer (dated by TCRdb to about 2017). Looking at the study overall: Therapy was started in about 2014 for all patients, and atezolizumab 1,200 mg was administered intravenously every 3 weeks. About nine tenths of the roughly 29 patients were identified as males with urothelial cancer of bladder origin, and a prior smoking history was reported by 18 of 29 patients. An ECOG performance status of 0 or 1 was recorded for the patients, and 0 to 3 prior chemotherapy regimens had been received by the patients. Blood samples were analyzed at two time points: 3 weeks after treatment start (second dose) and 6 weeks after treatment start. Blood samples gave median yields of approximately 130,000 T cells and around 88,000 unique TCRs, along with a median clonality of about 0.084. Somatic, immune and clinical correlates of response to PD-L1 blockade with atezolizumab in urothelial cancer were the focus of an exploratory multi-omic analysis. TCR sequencing covered pretreatment tumor samples and matched, serially collected peripheral blood taken before and after atezolizumab treatment. Durable clinical benefit was defined as progression-free survival longer than 6 months, and TCR features were also tested against progression-free and overall survival. Whole exome sequencing and RNA sequencing of pretreatment tumors were performed alongside TCR sequencing in the same patients. Roughly 9 patients reached durable clinical benefit, while 20 patients did not. Approximately 30 patients had pretreatment blood TCR-seq, about 25 had at least one posttreatment blood collection, and about 25 had tumor TCR-seq. Study-wide conclusions, independent of this receptor: Because the sample size was small (n = 29) and many of the analyses were exploratory, the results are meant to be hypothesis-generating. Improved progression-free and overall survival was found to be associated with pretreatment peripheral blood TCR clonality below the median. Greater expansion of tumor-associated TCR clones in peripheral blood 3 weeks after the start of treatment was observed in patients with durable benefit (n ≈ 22, p = 0.022).

Each PCR received spiked-in synthetic TCR analog templates so that absolute template abundance could be estimated from read counts. The immunoSEQ assay used bias-controlled V and J gene primers to amplify TCRbeta CDR3 regions from genomic DNA. Rearranged TCRbeta segments were sequenced at approximately 20X coverage. The authors' analysis ran thus. Sequencing errors were corrected by clustering and CDR3s were annotated against IMGT to assign V, D and J genes. Out-of-frame and stop-codon sequences were excluded, and only productive TCRbeta rearrangements were used in downstream analyses. Clonality was computed as one minus Shannon entropy normalized by the log of the number of unique productive sequences. Clones differing between time points or between blood and tumor were identified using Fisher's exact test with Benjamini-Hochberg correction, with an adjusted p below 0.01 applied as the threshold. TCRdb took this table from immuneACCESS and kept in-frame rearrangements with V and J called. Such tables lack part of the clones; where checked against another copy, unresolved V genes explain under half of the gap, and the rest is unexplained. V and J calls and clone size follow that table, whereas D and trimming were derived from the DNA. The sample includes 75,000 to 95,000 clones, with roughly 90% observed a single time. The ten largest clones capture over 0.7% of the sample.

CDR1 and CDR2, per the germline V gene, are MNHNS and SASEGT. Relative to germline, V is missing 11 bases and J is missing 8 bases, with 13 bases of the junction outside any gene match. From cysteine to phenylalanine, the CDR3 is 14 amino acids long. This entry keeps only the CDR3 DNA: 42 bases, framed from base 1. This clone was seen once. Its antigen target is currently unknown. Base quality data are lacking; no much larger clone is found one base away. According to the study, the label for this sample's time point signals: peripheral blood 6 weeks after treatment start. A cohort of about 30 patients with locally advanced or metastatic urothelial carcinoma, treated at Memorial Sloan Kettering on a trial protocol, was included. Peripheral blood mononuclear cells were collected pretreatment and during treatment, at between 1 and 8 total time points per patient. The Qiagen DNeasy Blood extraction kit was used to purify genomic DNA from total PBMCs and tumor samples. PBMCs were collected pretreatment and during treatment, and were isolated and stored as previously described.

Sequencing was performed on PBMCs, taken around atezolizumab (anti-PD-L1) treatment. The chain was built from TRBV6-1 and TRBJ1-4; TRBD1 fits 8 bases in the junction. This TCR was recovered from a woman older than 75 with urothelial cancer. The CDR3 is CAASSGTGGEKLFF. The nucleotides read TGTGCCGCCTCGAGTGGGACAGGCGGAGAAAAACTGTTTTTT.